These 2 T cell receptor beta chains were all obtained from the same sample, sequenced in a study of T cell responses to AZD1222 COVID-19 vaccine. The assay was immunoSEQ multiplex PCR, and TCRdb's table has in-frame clones only and misses some. The data show some 80,000 clones, with approximately 88% seen just once and 10% held by the top ten. The starting material was peripheral blood, obtained 28 days after the second dose of the MenACWY control vaccine. The origin of the receptors is an adult who received the MenACWY meningococcal vaccine as a control.

The chain recombines TRBV20-1 with TRBJ1-5; no reliable D call. The CDR3 is 13 residues long. Trimming cost V 3 bases and J 3 bases, with 9 bases left between them. Per the germline V gene, CDR1 is DFQATT and CDR2 is SNEGSKA (reference sequence). Here the CDR3 DNA reads TGCAGTGCTAGTGACAAGAACAATCAGCCCCAGCATTTT. Its protein is CSASDKNNQPQHF.

This clone was found once. The V and J genes are TRBV28 and TRBJ2-3; no clear D. The CDR3 runs to 12 residues. Germline assignment: CDR1 MDHEN and CDR2 SYDVKM. Trimming removed 9 bases from V and 6 bases from J, with 13 bases in between. The CDR3 spells CASLTAADTQYF. The CDR3, as DNA: TGTGCCAGTCTTACGGCGGCCGATACGCAGTATTTT.